The 23 T cell receptor beta chains below all came from one sample that was sequenced in a study of blood T cell repertoires in COVID-19. Data came from immunoSEQ multiplex PCR; TCRdb stores just in-frame clones and leaves some out. The data show 90,000 to 120,000 clones, over 80% seen once. Sequenced input: peripheral blood. All receptors derive from a woman in her 30s with acute or convalescent COVID-19.

The chain recombines TRBV19 with TRBJ2-2; the D is unclear. V was clipped by 0 bases and J by 2 bases, with 7 bases between them. Per germline, CDR1 LNHDA and CDR2 SQIVND (reference sequence). The CDR3 consists of 15 residues. The CDR3 coding sequence is TGTGCCAGTAGTATAGACGGAGCAAACACCGGGGAGCTGTTTTTT. Encoded protein: CASSIDGANTGELFF.

The chain has TRBV4-1 and TRBJ1-5; perhaps TRBD1 as D (6 bases). The CDR3 sequence is 16 residues long. Germline V gene data show CDR1 as MGHRA and CDR2 as YSYEKL. Trimming removed 1 base from V and 0 bases from J, with 10 bases in between. CDR3 sequence: CASSQVPDSSNQPQHF. The CDR3 DNA is TGCGCCAGCAGCCAAGTCCCGGACAGTAGCAATCAGCCCCAGCATTTT.

This chain joins TRBV11-3 and TRBJ1-2, with D possibly matching TRBD1 (5 bases). This CDR3 is 15 amino acids long. The germline V gene has CDR1 SGHNT and CDR2 YENEEA. V lost 3 bases and J lost 4, with 15 bases in between. CDR3: CASSLGGTELYGYTF. The CDR3 region has the DNA TGTGCCAGCAGCTTGGGAGGGACGGAACTCTATGGCTACACCTTC. The full variable domain, its missing parts supplied by reference TRBV11-3 and TRBJ1-2, is EAGVVQSPRYKIIEKKQPVAFWCNPISGHNTLYWYLQNLGQGPELLIRYENEEAVDDSQLPKDRFSAERLKGVDSTLKIQPAELGDSAVYLCASSLGGTELYGYTFGSGTRLTVV.

The chain carries TRBV5-5 and TRBJ1-1; no clear D gene. Germline assignment: CDR1 SGHKS and CDR2 YYEKEE (reference sequence). Trimming left V 0 bases short and J 3 bases short, with 12 bases between. The CDR3 is 15 amino acids. CDR3 sequence (DNA): TGTGCCAGCAGCTTGGGGCGGGGTAGGGACACTGAAGCTTTCTTT. It encodes CASSLGRGRDTEAFF.

The V call is TRBV27, the J call TRBJ2-1, with 9 bases matching TRBD1. The CDR3 extends over 13 amino acids. Germline trimming cut 7 bases from V and 7 bases from J; bases unmatched to any gene: 5. Germline CDR1 and CDR2: MNHEY and SMNVEV (reference sequence). CDR3 in amino acids: CASNIQGANEQFF. The CDR3 bases are TGTGCCAGCAACATACAGGGGGCTAATGAGCAGTTCTTC.

The CDR3 coding sequence is TGTGCCAGCAGGCCTCCGGGACAGGGATACCCTAACTATGGCTACACCTTC. Its protein is CASRPPGQGYPNYGYTF. V usage is TRBV28 and J usage is TRBJ1-2, with TRBD1 matching over 9 bases. Unmatched junction bases numbered 11, after V lost 6 bases and J lost 0 bases. The V gene's germline CDR1 is MDHEN and CDR2 SYDVKM. CDR3 length: 17 residues.

The chain combines TRBV29-1 with TRBJ1-2, with D possibly being TRBD1 (5 bases). CDR3 length: 16 amino acids. The V end lost 2 bases, the J end lost 0 bases, and 16 bases lay between the germline ends. CDR1 is SQVTM and CDR2 is ANQGSEA in the germline V gene. This CDR3 reads CSVESDQGSANYGYTF. The CDR3 region has the DNA TGCAGCGTTGAATCGGATCAGGGCTCGGCTAACTATGGCTACACCTTC.

The CDR3, as DNA: TGCAGTGCTAGTAGGGGACAGCCCTACGAGCAGTACTTC. It codes for CSASRGQPYEQYF. The gene calls are TRBV20-1 and TRBJ2-7, with TRBD1 matching 7 bases. CDR1 and CDR2 from the germline V gene are DFQATT and SNEGSKA (reference sequence). The junction had 4 bases not matched to a gene; V was cut back by 3 bases and J by 2 bases. The CDR3 is made up of 13 amino acids.

This chain joins TRBV3-1 (or the pseudogene TRBV3-2) and TRBJ2-7; 9 bases match TRBD2. The germline CDR1 and CDR2 sequences are LGHDT and YNNKEL (reference sequence). The trim removed 2 bases at V and 5 bases at J, leaving 4 bases unmatched. The CDR3 loop spans 14 amino acids. CDR3 amino acids: CASSQSGRSHEQYF. The CDR3 DNA is TGTGCCAGCAGCCAAAGCGGGAGGTCGCACGAGCAGTACTTC.

This rearrangement joins TRBV19 to TRBJ1-3, with 8 bases that match TRBD1. The CDR3 consists of 15 residues. V lost 5 bases to trimming and J lost 4 bases; unmatched junction nucleotides: 7. Germline CDR1 LNHDA, CDR2 SQIVND (reference sequence). The CDR3: CASSPGTGGGNTIYF. Written as DNA, the CDR3 is TGTGCCAGTAGTCCCGGGACAGGCGGCGGAAACACCATATATTTT.

This chain links TRBV2 with TRBJ1-6, with D unresolved. V was trimmed by 1 base and J by 5 bases, leaving 15 bases between them. Germline values: CDR1 SNHLY, CDR2 FYNNEI. This CDR3 is built from 17 residues. CDR3 nucleotide sequence: TGTGCCAGCAGTGAAGGGTTTGCGGGCGGGAATAATTCACCCCTCCACTTT. This sequence encodes CASSEGFAGGNNSPLHF.

This chain joins TRBV5-6 and TRBJ1-1, with D possibly being TRBD1 (5 bases). The CDR3 loop spans 14 amino acids. V was pared by 4 bases and J by 7 bases, with 17 bases between. CDR1 and CDR2 (germline): SGHDT, YYEEEE. CDR3 nucleotides: TGTGCCAGCAGCCCTCACCGTTGGGGGGATGAAGCTTTCTTT. It specifies CASSPHRWGDEAFF.

This chain uses TRBV27 with TRBJ2-1; 11 bases match TRBD2. Germline V gene sequence: CDR1 MNHEY, CDR2 SMNVEV (reference sequence). CDR3 length: 18 residues. The V segment lost 6 bases and the J segment 3 bases; nucleotides outside the gene matches: 13. Written as DNA, the CDR3 is TGTGCCAGCAGCCATTTTGGGGTGACTAGCGGGGTCTACAATGAGCAGTTCTTC. Translating it yields CASSHFGVTSGVYNEQFF.

The CDR3 DNA reads TGTGCCAGCAGCCCCACAGCGGGGGTGGAGACCCAGTACTTC. Residues: CASSPTAGVETQYF. The genes are TRBV3-1 (or the pseudogene TRBV3-2) and TRBJ2-5; the match to TRBD2 covers 8 bases. The junction had 6 bases not matched to a gene; V was cut back by 4 bases and J by 5 bases. This CDR3 comprises 14 residues. Germline CDR1 reads LGHDT; CDR2 reads YNNKEL (reference sequence).

The count of this clone is one. The chain links TRBV27 to TRBJ1-2, with 7 bases that match TRBD1. The V and J ends lost 0 bases and 2 bases, in that order; junction bases with no gene match: 12. The CDR3 extends over 18 amino acids. Germline V gives CDR1 MNHEY, CDR2 SMNVEV (reference sequence). CDR3 DNA: TGTGCCAGCAGTTTATCGAGGGACCCTGGGACAGCAAACTATGGCTACACCTTC. Its translation: CASSLSRDPGTANYGYTF.

The rearrangement joins TRBV11-3 to TRBJ2-1, with 8 nucleotides matching TRBD2. Trimming cost V 5 bases and J 0 bases; bases outside gene matches: 12. The germline CDR1 and CDR2 sequences are SGHNT and YENEEA. This CDR3 is built from 18 residues. The CDR3 nucleotides read TGTGCCAGCAGCAAGGCTAGGGGCGGGGGGCGCTCCTACAATGAGCAGTTCTTC. This encodes CASSKARGGGRSYNEQFF.

The rearrangement uses TRBV3-1 (or the pseudogene TRBV3-2) and TRBJ2-7; 8 nucleotides align to TRBD2. Germline-derived CDR1 and CDR2 are LGHDT and YNNKEL (reference sequence). J lost 7 bases, V lost 7 bases, and 18 bases had no gene match. CDR3 length: 16 residues. The DNA for the CDR3 is TGTGCCAGCATCAAAGGCCGACGGGAGGGCCGGTATGAGCAGTACTTC. Translating gives CASIKGRREGRYEQYF.

The rearrangement links TRBV5-5 to TRBJ1-5, with D unresolved. Between the trimmed V and J ends, which lost 2 bases and 10 bases, there was a span of 25 bases. CDR1 is SGHKS, CDR2 YYEKEE, per germline (reference sequence). This CDR3 is built from 17 residues. This CDR3 is CASSFQPGTASTVPQHF. The CDR3 DNA is TGTGCCAGCAGCTTCCAGCCGGGTACGGCCTCTACCGTTCCCCAGCATTTT.

In DNA form, the CDR3 reads TGCGCCAGCAGCCACGGATGGGACAATCAGAACACTGAAGCTTTCTTT. Translated: CASSHGWDNQNTEAFF. This sequence joins TRBV4-1 and TRBJ1-1; a weak D match, TRBD1 (6 bases). The V gene's germline CDR1 is MGHRA and CDR2 YSYEKL. The length of the CDR3 is 16 residues. Trimming pared 3 bases from V and 1 base from J, leaving 15 bases between.

J is TRBJ2-5 and V is TRBV6-5; 9 bases line up with TRBD1. This CDR3 is built from 14 residues. Germline values: CDR1 MNHEY, CDR2 SVGAGI. V lost 8 bases to trimming and J lost 5 bases; unmatched junction nucleotides: 9. CDR3 amino acids: CASDPDRGRETQYF. The CDR3 DNA is TGTGCCAGCGACCCGGACAGGGGTCGGGAGACCCAGTACTTC.

The V gene is TRBV2, the J gene TRBJ2-3, with D possibly being TRBD1 (5 bases). Germline V gene lookup returns CDR1 SNHLY and CDR2 FYNNEI. V was cut by 10 bases and J by 2 bases, with 13 bases left in between. The CDR3 has 13 amino acids. DNA for the CDR3: TGTGCCATTTCTGGACAACTCACAGATACGCAGTATTTT. It yields the protein CAISGQLTDTQYF.

This chain uses TRBV4-3 with TRBJ1-5; D gene unclear. The germline gives CDR1 LGHNA, CDR2 YSLEER. V was trimmed by 1 base and J by 2 bases, leaving 9 bases between them. This CDR3 has 15 amino acids. The CDR3 region has the DNA TGCGCCAGCAGCCAAGCCCGGGGAGGCAATCAGCCCCAGCATTTT. This codes for CASSQARGGNQPQHF.

This chain uses TRBV19 with TRBJ2-1, with 10 bases matching TRBD1. Trimming at V came to 5 bases and at J to 8 bases, leaving 6 bases not matched to a gene. The CDR3 is 14 amino acids. The germline CDR1 and CDR2 sequences are LNHDA and SQIVND (reference sequence). The CDR3 reads CASSVDRGKDEQFF. DNA of the CDR3: TGTGCCAGTAGTGTGGACAGGGGGAAGGATGAGCAGTTCTTC. Looking up the rest from reference TRBV19 and TRBJ2-1 gives the full variable domain: DGGITQSPKYLFRKEGQNVTLSCEQNLNHDAMYWYRQDPGQGLRLIYYSQIVNDFQKGDIAEGYSVSREKKESFPLTVTSAQKNPTAFYLCASSVDRGKDEQFFGPGTRLTVL.